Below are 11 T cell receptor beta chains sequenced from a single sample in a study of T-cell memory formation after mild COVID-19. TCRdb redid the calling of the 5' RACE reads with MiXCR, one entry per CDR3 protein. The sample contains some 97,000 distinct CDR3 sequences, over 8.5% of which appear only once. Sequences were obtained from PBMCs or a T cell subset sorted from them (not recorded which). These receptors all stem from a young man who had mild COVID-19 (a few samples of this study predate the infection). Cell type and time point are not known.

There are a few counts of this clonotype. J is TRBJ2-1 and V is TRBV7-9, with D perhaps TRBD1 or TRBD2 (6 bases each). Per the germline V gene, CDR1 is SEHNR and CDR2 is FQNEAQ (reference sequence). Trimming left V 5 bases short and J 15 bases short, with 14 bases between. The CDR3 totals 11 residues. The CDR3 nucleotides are TGTGCCAGCAGCGCTGAGGGGGGTACGTTCTTC. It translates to CASSAEGGTFF. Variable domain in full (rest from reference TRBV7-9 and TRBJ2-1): DTGVSQNPRHKITKRGQNVTFRCDPISEHNRLYWYRQTLGQGPEFLTYFQNEAQLEKSRLLSDRFSAERPKGSFSTLEIQRTEQGDSAMYLCASSAEGGTFFGPGTRLTVL.

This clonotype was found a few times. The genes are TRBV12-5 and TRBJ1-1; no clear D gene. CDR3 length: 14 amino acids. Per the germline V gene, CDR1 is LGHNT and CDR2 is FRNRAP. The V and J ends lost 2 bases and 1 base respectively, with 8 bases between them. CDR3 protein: CASGLYPENTEAFF. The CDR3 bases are TGTGCTAGTGGTTTGTATCCAGAGAACACTGAAGCTTTCTTT.

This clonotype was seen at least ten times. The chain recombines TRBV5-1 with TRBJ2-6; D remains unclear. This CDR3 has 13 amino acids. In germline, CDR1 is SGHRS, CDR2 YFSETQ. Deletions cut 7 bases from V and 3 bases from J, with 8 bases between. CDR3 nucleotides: TGCGCCAGCGCACATGGTGGGGCCAACGTCCTGACTTTC. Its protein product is CASAHGGANVLTF.

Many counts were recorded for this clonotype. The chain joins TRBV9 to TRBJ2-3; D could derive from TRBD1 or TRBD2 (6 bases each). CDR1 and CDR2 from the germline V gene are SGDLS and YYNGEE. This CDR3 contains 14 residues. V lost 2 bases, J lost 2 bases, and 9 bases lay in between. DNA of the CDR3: TGTGCCAGCAGCGTTTGGGGGGCCACAGATACGCAGTATTTT. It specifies CASSVWGATDTQYF.

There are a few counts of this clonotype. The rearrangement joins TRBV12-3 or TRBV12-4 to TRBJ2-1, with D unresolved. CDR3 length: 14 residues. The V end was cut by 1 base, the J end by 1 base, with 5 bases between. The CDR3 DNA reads TGTGCCAGCAGTTTAGGCCTGTCCTACAATGAGCAGTTCTTC. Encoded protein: CASSLGLSYNEQFF.

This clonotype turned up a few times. CDR3 protein: CASSFPPGQGAKDTQYF. Written as DNA, the CDR3 is TGTGCCAGCAGCTTTCCTCCGGGACAGGGGGCGAAAGATACGCAGTATTTT. The gene calls are TRBV7-9 and TRBJ2-3; TRBD1 agrees at 12 bases. The germline CDR1 and CDR2 sequences are SEHNR and FQNEAQ (reference sequence). The CDR3 loop spans 17 amino acids. With V trimmed by 3 bases and J by 5 bases, 9 bases remained unmatched.

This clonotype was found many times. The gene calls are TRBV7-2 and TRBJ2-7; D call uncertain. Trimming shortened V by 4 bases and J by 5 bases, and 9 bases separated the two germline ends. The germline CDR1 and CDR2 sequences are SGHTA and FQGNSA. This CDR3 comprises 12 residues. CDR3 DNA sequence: TGTGCCAGCAGCTCGTGGGCAGACGAGCAGTACTTC. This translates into CASSSWADEQYF.

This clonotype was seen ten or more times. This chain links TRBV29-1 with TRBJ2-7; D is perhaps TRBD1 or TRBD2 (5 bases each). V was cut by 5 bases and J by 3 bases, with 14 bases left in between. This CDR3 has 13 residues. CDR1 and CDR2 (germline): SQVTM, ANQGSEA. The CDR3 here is CSVSGPANYEQYF. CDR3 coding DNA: TGCAGCGTTTCGGGGCCAGCTAACTACGAGCAGTACTTC.

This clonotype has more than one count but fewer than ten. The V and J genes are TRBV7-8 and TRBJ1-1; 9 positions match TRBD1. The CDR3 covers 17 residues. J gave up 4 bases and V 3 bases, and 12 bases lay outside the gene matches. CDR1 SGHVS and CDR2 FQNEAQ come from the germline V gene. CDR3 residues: CASSFGTGTLLSTEAFF. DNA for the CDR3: TGTGCCAGCAGCTTTGGGACAGGGACTCTACTATCCACTGAAGCTTTCTTT.

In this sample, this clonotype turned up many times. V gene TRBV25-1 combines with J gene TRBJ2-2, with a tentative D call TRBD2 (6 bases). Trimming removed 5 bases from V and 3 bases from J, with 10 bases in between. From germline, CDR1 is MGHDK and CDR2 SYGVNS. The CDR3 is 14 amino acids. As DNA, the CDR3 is TGTGCCAGCAGTCCGGGGGAGGACACCGGGGAGCTGTTTTTT. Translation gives CASSPGEDTGELFF.

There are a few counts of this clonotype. CDR3 DNA sequence: TGCAGTGCATTGCCGACGGTTAGCTCCTACGAGCAGTACGTC. Protein: CSALPTVSSYEQYV. The chain has TRBV20-1 and TRBJ2-7; no reliable D call. This CDR3 region has 14 residues. Between the trimmed V and J ends, which lost 6 bases and 0 bases, there was a span of 15 bases. Germline V gene sequence: CDR1 DFQATT, CDR2 SNEGSKA (reference sequence).